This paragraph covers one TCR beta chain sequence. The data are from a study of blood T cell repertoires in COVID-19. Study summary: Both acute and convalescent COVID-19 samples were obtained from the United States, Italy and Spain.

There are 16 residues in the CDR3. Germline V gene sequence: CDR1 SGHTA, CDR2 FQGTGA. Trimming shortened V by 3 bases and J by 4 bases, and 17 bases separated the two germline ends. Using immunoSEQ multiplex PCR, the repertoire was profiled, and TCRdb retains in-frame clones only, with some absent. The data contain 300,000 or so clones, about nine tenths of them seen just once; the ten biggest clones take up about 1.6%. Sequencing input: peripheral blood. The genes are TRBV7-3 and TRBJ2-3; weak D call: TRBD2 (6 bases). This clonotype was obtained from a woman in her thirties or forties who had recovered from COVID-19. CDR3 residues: CASSFGRRGSADTQYF. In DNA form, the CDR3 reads TGTGCCAGCAGCTTCGGGCGGCGGGGCTCGGCAGATACGCAGTATTTT. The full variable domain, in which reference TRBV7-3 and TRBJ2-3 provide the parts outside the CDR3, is GAGVSQTPSNKVTEKGKYVELRCDPISGHTALYWYRQSLGQGPEFLIYFQGTGAADDSGLPNDRFFAVRPEGSVSTLKIQRTERGDSAVYLCASSFGRRGSADTQYFGPGTRLTVL.